This TCR beta chain was recorded in a study of lymphopenia after photon versus proton radiotherapy (dated by TCRdb to about 2019). Looking at the study overall: The immunological effects of photon versus proton radiation therapy were compared in patients with gastrointestinal tumors who developed high-grade lymphopenia. A cohort of about 22 patients with gastrointestinal tumors who received either photon or proton therapy and subsequently developed lymphopenia was included. The study was designed to characterize how the impact on the immune system differs between the two radiation modalities.

Beyond this particular receptor, the publication reports: After the lymphocyte count nadir, photon-treated repertoires showed oligoclonal expansion, especially of CD8+ Temra cells, which drove the drop in diversity. Among patients across the cohort who died, overall survival time showed an inverse correlation with a larger post-nadir drop in TCR diversity. The survival association was assessed only in patients who died, and better survival with proton therapy was presented by the authors as a possibility rather than a demonstrated result. Relative stability during treatment was observed in proton-treated patients, whereas loss of naive T cells and TCR diversity and gain of effector/memory populations were observed in photon-treated patients.

Library preparation employed the immunoSEQ multiplex PCR assay. Deep sequencing of rearranged TCR beta loci, alongside multiparametric flow cytometry, was used to profile T cell repertoires. Sourced from immuneACCESS, this table was stored by TCRdb with only in-frame sequences that have V and J called. A share of the clones is absent; for the studies checked, an unresolved V gene accounts for under half, and the remainder has no known explanation. The sample yields fewer than 20,000 clones; about 92% were counted once. 1.5% to 2% of the sample is taken by the ten largest. The table lists this clone with a count of one. The specificity of this receptor is unknown. Qualities for individual bases were not recorded, and no much larger clone is one base off. V is reduced by 4 bases and J by 6 bases, leaving a spacing of 16 bases between them. The CDR3 measures 14 amino acids from cysteine to phenylalanine. Just the 42-base CDR3 DNA is kept, in frame starting at base 1. CDR1 and CDR2 are read off the germline V gene as SGHRS and YFSETQ.

The receptor's source is a woman in her forties with cholangiocarcinoma. The chain is assembled from TRBV5-1 and TRBJ2-5; the D segment cannot be called with confidence. This material consisted of peripheral blood, taken from a patient treated with photon-based radiotherapy. The DNA sequence is as follows: TGCGCCAGCAGCGCTGAGGAGCTCGCGAAGACCCAGTACTTC. Translated, this gives CASSAEELAKTQYF. The full variable domain, completed from the reference TRBV5-1 and TRBJ2-5 proteins outside the CDR3, reads KAGVTQTPRYLIKTRGQQVTLSCSPISGHRSVSWYQQTPGQGLQFLFEYFSETQRNKGNFPGRFSGRQFSNSRSEMNVSTLELGDSALYLCASSAEELAKTQYFGPGTRLLVL.